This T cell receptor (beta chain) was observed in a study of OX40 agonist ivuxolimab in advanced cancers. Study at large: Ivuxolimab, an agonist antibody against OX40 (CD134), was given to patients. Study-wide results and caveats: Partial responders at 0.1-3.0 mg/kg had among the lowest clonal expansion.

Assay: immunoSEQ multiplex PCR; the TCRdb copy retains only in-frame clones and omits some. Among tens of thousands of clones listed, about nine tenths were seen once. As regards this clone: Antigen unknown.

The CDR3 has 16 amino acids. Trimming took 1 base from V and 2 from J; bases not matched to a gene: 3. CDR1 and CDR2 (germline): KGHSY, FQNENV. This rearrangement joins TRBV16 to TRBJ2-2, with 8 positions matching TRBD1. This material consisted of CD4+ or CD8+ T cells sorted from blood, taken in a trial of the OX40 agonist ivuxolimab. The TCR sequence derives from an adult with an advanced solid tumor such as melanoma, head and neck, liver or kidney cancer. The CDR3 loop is CASSQWAGGNTGELFF. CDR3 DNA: TGTGCCAGCAGCCAATGGGCAGGGGGCAACACCGGGGAGCTGTTTTTT.